Given below is one T cell receptor (beta chain) in context. Its antigen remains undetermined. There are no base qualities to consult, and no much larger clone falls within one base. The record originates from a study of blood T cell repertoires in COVID-19 (dated by TCRdb to the early 2020s). Regarding the study in general: The collaborator samples originated in the United States, Italy and Spain and spanned the acute and convalescent phases of COVID-19. The repertoires were released in a freely available public database meant as a resource for research on the immune response to SARS-CoV-2. Nearly every sample came with metadata listing a de-identified subject ID, COVID-19 status, age in years and sex. The samples were drawn from two sources: the first 160 participants of the ongoing ImmuneRACE study, and some 1,300 subjects contributed by 6 global collaborators. The material from the prospective study consisted of cDNA or gDNA derived from T cells, B-cell-depleted T cells, or PBMCs. Subjects who had been exposed to COVID-19, were actively infected with it, or had recovered from it provided the deeply sampled blood TCRbeta repertoires that made up the dataset. HLA class I and class II types, where available, came from metadata supplied by the sample provider rather than from assay-based typing. General conclusions and limits of the study: Clinical and demographic metadata were provided uncurated, with the amount varying by source and participant.

Collaborating institutions collected whole blood in K2EDTA tubes following their own protocols. For TCRbeta analysis, collaborators shipped samples as frozen whole blood, isolated PBMCs, or DNA extracted from either of those sample types. The immunoSEQ Assay, a bias-controlled multiplex PCR, was used to amplify TCRbeta CDR3 regions from genomic DNA. The study's processing was this. The number of nucleated cells in each sample was estimated by amplification of reference gene primers within the assay. To quantify the absolute abundance of each unique TCRbeta CDR3 rearrangement, sequence reads were collapsed and filtered. For each sample, productive Simpson clonality was calculated by taking the square root of Simpson's diversity index across productive rearrangements. In TCRdb, the immuneACCESS table is reduced to in-frame sequences with V and J assigned. These tables do not hold every clone; where another copy was compared, an unresolved V gene accounts for under half, and the others remain unexplained. For V, J and clone size, that table is used; D and trimming come from the DNA. This sample comprises tens of thousands of clones, 78% of them detected only once. Around 5.1% of the sample is held by the ten biggest clonotypes.

From its cysteine to its phenylalanine, the CDR3 spans 12 amino acids. Just the 36-base CDR3 DNA is kept, in frame starting at base 1. V is reduced by 2 bases and J by 6 bases, leaving a spacing of 7 bases between them. Sequences LNHDA (CDR1) and SQIVND (CDR2) are obtained from the germline V gene (reference sequence). This clonotype was obtained from a human donor in a cohort sampled during active COVID-19. The chain joins TRBV19 to TRBJ1-1; the D segment cannot be called with confidence. The specimen was peripheral blood. The CDR3 is CASSISVAEAFF. The sequence in DNA is TGTGCCAGTAGTATAAGCGTGGCTGAAGCTTTCTTT.